The clone carrying this T cell receptor beta chain was seen a few times. Two oligonucleotides, mixed equimolar, formed the beta constant-region primer covering TRBC1 and TRBC2. Via MiXCR, TCRdb re-called the UMI-ligation and nested PCR reads, giving one row per CDR3 protein. The sample includes around 40,000 distinct CDR3 sequences, 13% of them seen just once. The data originate from a study of naive and memory T cell subsets. The junction had 6 bases not matched to a gene; V was cut back by 8 bases and J by 4 bases. The germline gives CDR1 SNHLY, CDR2 FYNNEI. The length of the CDR3 is 14 residues. The clonotype was recovered from a human donor in good health. The sequencing sample was made of effector memory CD4+ T cells from blood. Subset denoted: effector memory, CD45RA- CD27-. The rearrangement links TRBV2 to TRBJ2-7; 12 bases line up with TRBD2. The CDR3 DNA reads TGTGCCAGCCACTCTAGCGGGGGGGGGTACGAGCAGTACTTC. Its translation is CASHSSGGGYEQYF.